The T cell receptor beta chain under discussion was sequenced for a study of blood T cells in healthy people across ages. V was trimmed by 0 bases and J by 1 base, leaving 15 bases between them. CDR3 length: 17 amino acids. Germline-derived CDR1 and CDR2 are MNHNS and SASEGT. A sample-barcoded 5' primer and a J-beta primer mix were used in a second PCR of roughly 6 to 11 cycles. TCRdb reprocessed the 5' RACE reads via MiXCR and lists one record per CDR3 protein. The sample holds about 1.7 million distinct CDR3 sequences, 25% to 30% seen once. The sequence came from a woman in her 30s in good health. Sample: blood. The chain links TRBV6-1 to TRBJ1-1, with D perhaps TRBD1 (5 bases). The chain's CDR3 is CASSEARGGLANTEAFF. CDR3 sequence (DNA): TGTGCCAGCAGTGAAGCGAGGGGCGGGCTCGCGAACACTGAAGCTTTCTTT.